One and the same sample provided the 19 T cell receptor beta chains below, sequenced in a study of blood T cell repertoires in COVID-19. The method was immunoSEQ multiplex PCR; TCRdb's version includes in-frame clones alone and lacks a portion of them. The sample holds under 65,000 clones, just under 90% seen once. Sequences were obtained from peripheral blood. These receptors came from a woman aged 55 to 70 with COVID-19, enrolled during active disease.

DNA of the CDR3: TGTGCCACCAGTAGTGGTCCGGAGGGGTCCTACAATGAGCAGTTCTTC. The encoded protein is CATSSGPEGSYNEQFF. The gene calls are TRBV24-1 and TRBJ2-1; D might be TRBD2 (6 bases). The CDR3 spans 16 residues. Between the trimmed V and J ends, which lost 6 bases and 1 base, there was a span of 15 bases. CDR1 is KGHDR and CDR2 is SFDVKD in the germline V gene.

The gene calls are TRBV27 and TRBJ2-1, with 8 bases identical to TRBD1. Germline V gene sequence: CDR1 MNHEY, CDR2 SMNVEV (reference sequence). Losses at the gene ends were 2 bases for V and 0 bases for J; bases not matched to a gene: 9. This CDR3 comprises 18 residues. The CDR3 loop is CASSLERTGTSSYNEQFF. For the CDR3, the DNA is TGTGCCAGCAGTTTAGAGCGGACAGGGACGAGCTCCTACAATGAGCAGTTCTTC.

This chain uses TRBV7-6 with TRBJ2-2; 9 bases are a match to TRBD2. The junction had 14 bases not matched to a gene; V was cut back by 5 bases and J by 7 bases. Looked up from germline, CDR1 is SGHVS and CDR2 is FNYEAQ. This CDR3 region has 17 residues. The CDR3 DNA reads TGTGCCAGCAGCCGAGGAGGGGTTAGCGGGAGTCTCGGGGAGCTGTTTTTT. Protein: CASSRGGVSGSLGELFF.

The J gene is TRBJ2-1, the V gene TRBV6-5; D is undetermined. The CDR3 totals 14 residues. Germline CDR1 MNHEY, CDR2 SVGAGI. V gave up 7 bases and J gave up 0 bases, with 10 bases separating them. The CDR3 DNA reads TGTGCCAGCAAGGAGCAGCTCTCCTACAATGAGCAGTTCTTC. This sequence encodes CASKEQLSYNEQFF.

The chain recombines TRBV14 with TRBJ2-1; D gene ambiguous. V was clipped by 5 bases and J by 4 bases, with 3 bases between them. CDR1 is SGHDN and CDR2 is FVKESK in the germline V gene. The CDR3 covers 11 residues. The CDR3 spells CASSSYNEQFF. In DNA form, the CDR3 reads TGTGCCAGCAGCTCTTACAATGAGCAGTTCTTC.

This sequence joins TRBV19 and TRBJ2-5, with 7 bases fitting TRBD1. From germline, CDR1 is LNHDA and CDR2 SQIVND (reference sequence). The CDR3 loop spans 13 amino acids. J was trimmed by 9 bases and V by 7 bases; bases with no gene match: 11. The CDR3 sequence is CASTEHEGAPQYF. The DNA for the CDR3 is TGTGCCAGTACCGAACACGAGGGGGCGCCCCAGTACTTC. The entire variable domain, with the rest obtained from reference TRBV19 and TRBJ2-5, is as follows: DGGITQSPKYLFRKEGQNVTLSCEQNLNHDAMYWYRQDPGQGLRLIYYSQIVNDFQKGDIAEGYSVSREKKESFPLTVTSAQKNPTAFYLCASTEHEGAPQYFGPGTRLLVL.

This clone was seen only a few times. This chain joins TRBV19 and TRBJ2-7, with 11 bases identical to TRBD1. The length of the CDR3 is 15 residues. The V and J ends lost 4 bases and 3 bases, in that order; junction bases with no gene match: 5. CDR1 and CDR2 from the germline V gene are LNHDA and SQIVND (reference sequence). CDR3 bases: TGTGCCAGTAGTAACCGGGACAGGGGGAACTACGAGCAGTACTTC. As protein: CASSNRDRGNYEQYF.

This chain links TRBV2 with TRBJ2-3; D is possibly TRBD2 (6 bases). Germline V gene lookup returns CDR1 SNHLY and CDR2 FYNNEI. Trimming pared 2 bases from V and 3 bases from J, leaving 12 bases between. The CDR3 extends over 15 amino acids. The CDR3 coding sequence is TGTGCCAGCAGTGAAATGGCGGGGTTGACAGATACGCAGTATTTT. This gives the protein CASSEMAGLTDTQYF.

This chain links TRBV7-8 with TRBJ1-3; D uncertain. V was pared by 3 bases and J by 0 bases, with 9 bases between. CDR3 length: 15 residues. Per the germline V gene, CDR1 is SGHVS and CDR2 is FQNEAQ. In DNA form, the CDR3 reads TGTGCCAGCAGCTTTGACGGGAGCTCTGGAAACACCATATATTTT. Translated: CASSFDGSSGNTIYF.

The genes are TRBV19 and TRBJ1-5; maybe TRBD1 (5 bases). Trimming stripped 8 bases from V and 6 bases from J, with 11 bases between. CDR3 size: 12 residues. Germline assignment: CDR1 LNHDA and CDR2 SQIVND (reference sequence). CDR3 sequence reads: CASVKRGQPQHF. The DNA for the CDR3 is TGTGCCAGTGTTAAAAGGGGTCAGCCCCAGCATTTT.

The rearrangement uses TRBV28 and TRBJ1-2; TRBD1 matches 7 bases. V was clipped by 6 bases and J by 6 bases; unmatched bases: 10. CDR1 is MDHEN, CDR2 SYDVKM, per germline. The CDR3 spans 14 residues. The CDR3 spells CASREGADYHGYTF. The CDR3 DNA is TGTGCCAGCAGGGAGGGGGCTGATTATCATGGCTACACCTTC.

This clone was counted only a few times. The chain links TRBV25-1 to TRBJ2-7; unclear D gene. Germline CDR1 MGHDK, CDR2 SYGVNS. The germline V and J ends were trimmed by 5 bases and 2 bases, with 7 bases remaining between them. The CDR3 consists of 12 residues. The CDR3 nucleotides read TGTGCCAGCAGTATAGAAGCCTACGAGCAGTACTTC. This gives the protein CASSIEAYEQYF.

The J gene is TRBJ1-1, the V gene TRBV3-1 (or the pseudogene TRBV3-2), with D possibly being TRBD1 (6 bases). The CDR3 has 17 amino acids. The germline V gene encodes CDR1 LGHDT and CDR2 YNNKEL (reference sequence). V was clipped by 7 bases and J by 1 base, with 22 bases between them. DNA of the CDR3: TGTGCCAGCAACACTATGGGGGCAGCTCGGCGGAACACTGAAGCTTTCTTT. Translating gives CASNTMGAARRNTEAFF.

This clone was counted only a few times. V and J are TRBV19 and TRBJ1-6; TRBD1 aligns across 8 bases. CDR1 and CDR2 (germline): LNHDA, SQIVND (reference sequence). V shed 6 bases, J shed 7 bases, and the junction held 8 bases outside the gene matches. The CDR3 runs 15 residues. The DNA for the CDR3 is TGTGCCAGTAGGACAGGGGAAGTGAGGAATTCACCCCTCCACTTT. Protein product: CASRTGEVRNSPLHF.

The gene calls are TRBV18 and TRBJ1-5; 8 bases fit TRBD1. The CDR3 is made up of 16 amino acids. Germline CDR1 reads KGHSH; CDR2 reads LQKENI. V dropped 1 base and J dropped 5; count of bases not matched to a gene: 7. CDR3 loop: CASSPLAGQGHQPQHF. The CDR3 DNA reads TGTGCCAGCTCACCACTCGCCGGACAGGGTCATCAGCCCCAGCATTTT.

V usage is TRBV6-2 or TRBV6-3 and J usage is TRBJ2-5; D is perhaps TRBD1 (6 bases). Germline-derived CDR1 and CDR2 are MNHEY and SVGEGT. The CDR3 consists of 12 residues. The ends were cut back, 4 bases at V and 5 bases at J, with 8 bases in the middle. The CDR3 sequence: CASSFTGETQYF. In DNA form, the CDR3 reads TGTGCCAGCAGTTTTACAGGGGAGACCCAGTACTTC.

This clone was seen only a few times. One end of the junction varies from germline; a read error may be responsible. The V and J genes are TRBV7-7 and TRBJ2-7; 12 bases are shared with TRBD1. CDR3 length: 15 amino acids. The germline CDR1 and CDR2 sequences are SSHAT and FNYEAQ (reference sequence). The CDR3 DNA reads as TGTGCTAGCAGCCCGGGGACAGGGGGCCACCACGAGCAGTACTTC. Residues: CASSPGTGGHHEQYF.

The chain has TRBV2 and TRBJ1-6; TRBD1 matches 12 bases. The junction had 7 bases not matched to a gene; V was cut back by 6 bases and J by 10 bases. In germline, CDR1 is SNHLY, CDR2 FYNNEI. The CDR3 runs 15 residues. The chain's CDR3 is CASRGGQGAESPLHF. The CDR3 DNA reads TGTGCCAGCAGAGGGGGACAGGGGGCGGAATCACCCCTCCACTTT.

The chain links TRBV5-1 to TRBJ1-1; maybe TRBD1 (6 bases). Deletions cut 4 bases from V and 4 bases from J, with 11 bases between. The CDR3 runs to 13 residues. The V gene's germline CDR1 is SGHRS and CDR2 YFSETQ. The CDR3 nucleotides read TGCGCCAGCAGCGGAACAGGGCTCACTGAAGCTTTCTTT. Its protein is CASSGTGLTEAFF.